The clone carrying this TCR beta chain showed up just once. The method was immunoSEQ multiplex PCR; TCRdb's version includes in-frame clones alone and lacks a portion of them. The sample has around 280,000 clones; around 88% are singletons. The sample belongs to a study of blood T cell repertoires in COVID-19. Germline-derived CDR1 and CDR2 are SNHLY and FYNNEI. The CDR3 has 15 amino acids. V gave up 6 bases and J gave up 4 bases, with 15 bases separating them. The source of this sequence is a woman aged 40-49 years who had recovered from COVID-19. The rearrangement joins TRBV2 to TRBJ2-2; tentative D call: TRBD2 (5 bases). Material for sequencing was PBMCs or T cells enriched from blood (not recorded which). CDR3 bases: TGTGCCAGCAGGTACCGTTCGGGATCCACCGGGGAGCTGTTTTTT. Translation gives CASRYRSGSTGELFF.